These 14 T cell receptor beta chains were all obtained from the same sample, sequenced in a study of blood T cell repertoires in COVID-19 (TCRdb year 2020). Library preparation employed the immunoSEQ multiplex PCR assay. The table comes from immuneACCESS by way of TCRdb, which keeps in-frame sequences with V and J called. Part of the clones is missing from these tables; in studies checked, under half for an unresolved V gene and the rest for unknown reasons. In this sample the table shows fewer than 250,000 clones, 70% to 85% of which occur a single time. The ten largest make up approximately 1.9% of the sample. What was sequenced was peripheral blood. These receptors all stem from a woman of 80 years or more with acute or convalescent COVID-19.

The V and J genes are TRBV3-1 (or the pseudogene TRBV3-2) and TRBJ2-4; tentatively, D is TRBD2 (5 bases). The CDR3 loop spans 14 amino acids. Germline-derived CDR1 and CDR2 are LGHDT and YNNKEL (reference sequence). Trimming removed 4 bases from V and 5 bases from J, with 12 bases in between. This CDR3 reads CASSRGRLENIQYF. CDR3 bases: TGTGCCAGCAGCCGTGGGAGACTCGAAAACATTCAGTACTTC.

The rearrangement links TRBV6-6 to TRBJ1-5, with 7 nucleotides matching TRBD1. The V segment lost 5 bases and the J segment 3 bases; nucleotides outside the gene matches: 4. CDR3 length equals 14 residues. The germline CDR1 and CDR2 sequences are MNHNY and SVGAGI (reference sequence). The CDR3 coding sequence is TGTGCCAGCAGTAAAGGGGGCGTCAATCAGCCCCAGCATTTT. It codes for CASSKGGVNQPQHF.

This chain links TRBV4-2 with TRBJ2-3; D might be TRBD1 (5 bases). The CDR3 contains 15 residues. Trimming cost V 2 bases and J 0 bases, with 9 bases left between them. The germline CDR1 and CDR2 sequences are LGHNA and YNFKEQ. CDR3 in DNA: TGTGCCAGCAGCCAACAACAGGCGAGCACAGATACGCAGTATTTT. This codes for CASSQQQASTDTQYF.

The chain couples TRBV11-2 to TRBJ2-1; D gene unclear. The germline V gene encodes CDR1 SGHAT and CDR2 FQNNGV. Trimming removed 2 bases at V and 2 bases at J, with 7 bases between. The length of the CDR3 is 14 residues. The CDR3 reads CASSLILAYNEQFF. The CDR3 nucleotides are TGTGCCAGCAGCTTAATCCTAGCCTACAATGAGCAGTTCTTC.

The rearrangement links TRBV9 to TRBJ2-3; 7 nucleotides agree with TRBD1. Germline V gives CDR1 SGDLS, CDR2 YYNGEE. Trimming took 5 bases from V and 0 from J; bases not matched to a gene: 6. This CDR3 has 15 amino acids. The CDR3 region has the DNA TGTGCCAGCAGTAACCGACAGGGCAGCACAGATACGCAGTATTTT. This translates into CASSNRQGSTDTQYF.

The V gene is TRBV7-3, the J gene TRBJ1-1; no reliable D call. From germline, CDR1 is SGHTA and CDR2 FQGTGA. Trimming left V 5 bases short and J 1 base short, with 8 bases between. The CDR3 sequence is 13 residues long. Here the CDR3 reads CASSRDTNTEAFF. In DNA form, the CDR3 reads TGTGCCAGCAGCCGGGATACGAACACTGAAGCTTTCTTT.

This clone came up once. This chain links TRBV29-1 with TRBJ2-5, with 7 positions matching TRBD2. CDR3 length: 12 residues. V gave up 5 bases and J gave up 3 bases; unmatched junction bases: 3. Germline assignment: CDR1 SQVTM and CDR2 ANQGSEA. The CDR3 here is CSVHAGEETQYF. In DNA, the CDR3 is TGCAGCGTTCACGCGGGAGAAGAGACCCAGTACTTC.

This clone was detected only once. This chain connects TRBV19 to TRBJ2-2; a possible D gene is TRBD1 (6 bases). This CDR3 comprises 16 residues. Germline V gene sequence: CDR1 LNHDA, CDR2 SQIVND (reference sequence). Trimming pared 7 bases from V and 6 bases from J, leaving 21 bases between. The CDR3 spells CASTGQQGMYAGELFF. CDR3 sequence (DNA): TGTGCCAGTACCGGACAGCAGGGGATGTACGCCGGGGAGCTGTTTTTT.

The chain combines TRBV6-2 or TRBV6-3 with TRBJ1-6; 10 bases line up with TRBD1. CDR3 length equals 15 residues. CDR1 and CDR2 (germline): MNHEY, SVGEGT. V was clipped by 6 bases and J by 9 bases; unmatched bases: 8. This CDR3 is CASSPGQGVRSPLHF. CDR3 DNA: TGTGCCAGCAGCCCTGGACAGGGGGTCCGTTCACCCCTCCACTTT.

This chain connects TRBV6-5 to TRBJ1-6; D remains unclear. Looked up from germline, CDR1 is MNHEY and CDR2 is SVGAGI. The V gene lost 3 bases and the J gene lost 8 bases, with 14 bases spanning the gap. The CDR3 has 15 amino acids. The DNA of the CDR3 is TGTGCCAGCAGTTATGGCCCGGGATCGGATTCACCCCTCCACTTT. This encodes CASSYGPGSDSPLHF.

The rearrangement links TRBV7-8 to TRBJ1-2, with D maybe TRBD1 (5 bases). In germline, CDR1 is SGHVS, CDR2 FQNEAQ. CDR3 length equals 17 residues. V lost 5 bases to trimming and J lost 4 bases, with 23 bases between them. The CDR3 coding sequence is TGTGCCAGCAGCCCACGTGCGGGACTTTATCAGGCCTATGGCTACACCTTC. This sequence encodes CASSPRAGLYQAYGYTF. Complete variable domain (other parts from reference TRBV7-8 and TRBJ1-2): GAGVSQSPRYKVAKRGQDVALRCDPISGHVSLFWYQQALGQGPEFLTYFQNEAQLDKSGLPSDRFFAERPEGSVSTLKIQRTQQEDSAVYLCASSPRAGLYQAYGYTFGSGTRLTVV.

Turning to this clone: An end of the junction differs from the germline gene, which may be a read error. The chain employs TRBV7-2 and TRBJ1-2; no firm D call. CDR3 length: 14 residues. Germline CDR1 is SGHTA and CDR2 is FQGNSA. The CDR3 loop reads CASSVARSTEGYTF. DNA of the CDR3: TGTGCCAGCAGCGTAGCCCGGTCCACAGAGGGCTACACCTTC. The complete variable domain, with remaining parts taken from reference TRBV7-2 and TRBJ1-2, reads GAGVSQSPSNKVTEKGKDVELRCDPISGHTALYWYRQSLGQGLEFLIYFQGNSAPDKSGLPSDRFSAERTGGSVSTLTIQRTQQEDSAVYLCASSVARSTEGYTFGSGTRLTVV.

This sequence joins TRBV18 and TRBJ1-5, with D maybe TRBD1 (5 bases). V lost 6 bases and J 5 bases, leaving 11 bases between the germline ends. The CDR3 has 13 residues. CDR1 is KGHSH, CDR2 LQKENI, per germline. The CDR3 region has the DNA TGTGCCAGCTCGCAACAGGATTATCAGCCCCAGCATTTT. Protein product: CASSQQDYQPQHF.

J is TRBJ2-1 and V is TRBV2, with 9 bases aligning to TRBD2. The length of the CDR3 is 18 residues. The germline gives CDR1 SNHLY, CDR2 FYNNEI. The V gene end was trimmed by 3 bases and the J gene end by 5 bases; junction bases not matched to a gene: 14. The DNA of the CDR3 is TGTGCCAGCAGTGAGTCTAGCGGGACATTGTATAACCACAATGAGCAGTTCTTC. It encodes CASSESSGTLYNHNEQFF. Together with reference TRBV2 and TRBJ2-1, the CDR3 gives the full variable domain: EPEVTQTPSHQVTQMGQEVILRCVPISNHLYFYWYRQILGQKVEFLVSFYNNEISEKSEIFDDQFSVERPDGSNFTLKIRSTKLEDSAMYFCASSESSGTLYNHNEQFFGPGTRLTVL.